This TCR beta chain was documented in a study of Ad26.COV2.S vaccination and SARS-CoV-2 variants. Looking at the study overall: Once, or twice with 56 days between doses, Ad26.COV2.S was given intramuscularly. Study results and caveats: It was found that vaccine and placebo recipients had similar non-spike TCR breadth.

Stated treatment: around 19 received Ad26.COV2.S at low or high dose, single or two shots; five or six received placebo; per-sample allocation not given. Sampling occurred on day 63 after the first vaccine or placebo injection. It was an adult aged 18-55 years in Boston who was the donor. Sequencing used immunoSEQ multiplex PCR; TCRdb keeps in-frame clones, though not all of them. The repertoire includes about 410,000 clones, about 91% of them detected once, and about 1.9% sits in the top ten. With respect to this clone: No antigen is known for it.

Sequencing was performed on peripheral blood, taken in a trial of Ad26.COV2.S vaccine versus placebo. The source of this sequence is a person between 18 and 60 years old who received the Ad26.COV2.S COVID-19 vaccine or a placebo.

Written as DNA, the CDR3 is TGTGCCAGTAGTATAGTAGGGGGGACAGATAGCAATCAGCCCCAGCATTTT. It specifies CASSIVGGTDSNQPQHF. This chain joins TRBV19 and TRBJ1-5; 7 positions match TRBD1. Trimming took 1 base from V and 0 from J; bases not matched to a gene: 6. CDR1 is LNHDA, CDR2 SQIVND, per germline (reference sequence). The length of the CDR3 is 17 residues.